This T cell receptor beta chain was documented in a study of PD-1 blockade in classical Hodgkin lymphoma. General study points: Whatever underlies the repertoire differences (possibly disease activity or prior therapy) remains undefined.

V was shortened by 3 bases and J by 0 bases, with 11 bases between the two germline ends. Germline-derived CDR1 and CDR2 are MDHEN and SYDVKM. The CDR3 consists of 15 residues. Time point: cycle 4 day 1 (C4D1), after 5 to 7 weeks of nivolumab. Every patient relapsed after autologous stem cell transplantation, and brentuximab vedotin exposure varied. By share of the sample, this clone is medium-sized. Its target is not known. The assay was immunoSEQ multiplex PCR, and TCRdb's table has in-frame clones only and misses some. Among about 85,000 clones listed, 90% were seen once. The TCR comes from a human donor with classical Hodgkin lymphoma. This specimen consisted of peripheral blood mononuclear cells (PBMCs), obtained before the fourth cycle of nivolumab. The chain is built from TRBV28 and TRBJ1-1; D uncertain. As DNA, the CDR3 is TGTGCCAGCAGTTTGAGGGCGGTAATGAACACTGAAGCTTTCTTT. This encodes CASSLRAVMNTEAFF.